This TCR beta chain was recorded in a study of T cells after yellow fever vaccination. This clonotype was seen repeatedly, ten times or more. The 5'RACE template-switching step produced TCR cDNA and added a universal primer site and UMIs. TCRdb passed the 5' RACE reads through MiXCR, listing each CDR3 protein once. The data contain some 70,000 distinct CDR3 sequences, just over 6.5% of them singletons. Germline V lookup: CDR1 LGHNA, CDR2 YNFKEQ. This CDR3 is built from 14 residues. J lost 4 bases, V lost 0 bases, and 1 base had no gene match. V gene TRBV4-2 combines with J gene TRBJ2-7; 9 nucleotides agree with TRBD1. Material: CD8+ T cells sorted from PBMCs, obtained more than 40 days after the first yellow fever vaccination. The clonotype originates from a man between 18 and 29 years old who received the YFV17D yellow fever vaccine. The CDR3 DNA reads TGTGCCAGCAGCCAAGAGGACAGGGGATACGAGCAGTACTTC. Its translation: CASSQEDRGYEQYF.